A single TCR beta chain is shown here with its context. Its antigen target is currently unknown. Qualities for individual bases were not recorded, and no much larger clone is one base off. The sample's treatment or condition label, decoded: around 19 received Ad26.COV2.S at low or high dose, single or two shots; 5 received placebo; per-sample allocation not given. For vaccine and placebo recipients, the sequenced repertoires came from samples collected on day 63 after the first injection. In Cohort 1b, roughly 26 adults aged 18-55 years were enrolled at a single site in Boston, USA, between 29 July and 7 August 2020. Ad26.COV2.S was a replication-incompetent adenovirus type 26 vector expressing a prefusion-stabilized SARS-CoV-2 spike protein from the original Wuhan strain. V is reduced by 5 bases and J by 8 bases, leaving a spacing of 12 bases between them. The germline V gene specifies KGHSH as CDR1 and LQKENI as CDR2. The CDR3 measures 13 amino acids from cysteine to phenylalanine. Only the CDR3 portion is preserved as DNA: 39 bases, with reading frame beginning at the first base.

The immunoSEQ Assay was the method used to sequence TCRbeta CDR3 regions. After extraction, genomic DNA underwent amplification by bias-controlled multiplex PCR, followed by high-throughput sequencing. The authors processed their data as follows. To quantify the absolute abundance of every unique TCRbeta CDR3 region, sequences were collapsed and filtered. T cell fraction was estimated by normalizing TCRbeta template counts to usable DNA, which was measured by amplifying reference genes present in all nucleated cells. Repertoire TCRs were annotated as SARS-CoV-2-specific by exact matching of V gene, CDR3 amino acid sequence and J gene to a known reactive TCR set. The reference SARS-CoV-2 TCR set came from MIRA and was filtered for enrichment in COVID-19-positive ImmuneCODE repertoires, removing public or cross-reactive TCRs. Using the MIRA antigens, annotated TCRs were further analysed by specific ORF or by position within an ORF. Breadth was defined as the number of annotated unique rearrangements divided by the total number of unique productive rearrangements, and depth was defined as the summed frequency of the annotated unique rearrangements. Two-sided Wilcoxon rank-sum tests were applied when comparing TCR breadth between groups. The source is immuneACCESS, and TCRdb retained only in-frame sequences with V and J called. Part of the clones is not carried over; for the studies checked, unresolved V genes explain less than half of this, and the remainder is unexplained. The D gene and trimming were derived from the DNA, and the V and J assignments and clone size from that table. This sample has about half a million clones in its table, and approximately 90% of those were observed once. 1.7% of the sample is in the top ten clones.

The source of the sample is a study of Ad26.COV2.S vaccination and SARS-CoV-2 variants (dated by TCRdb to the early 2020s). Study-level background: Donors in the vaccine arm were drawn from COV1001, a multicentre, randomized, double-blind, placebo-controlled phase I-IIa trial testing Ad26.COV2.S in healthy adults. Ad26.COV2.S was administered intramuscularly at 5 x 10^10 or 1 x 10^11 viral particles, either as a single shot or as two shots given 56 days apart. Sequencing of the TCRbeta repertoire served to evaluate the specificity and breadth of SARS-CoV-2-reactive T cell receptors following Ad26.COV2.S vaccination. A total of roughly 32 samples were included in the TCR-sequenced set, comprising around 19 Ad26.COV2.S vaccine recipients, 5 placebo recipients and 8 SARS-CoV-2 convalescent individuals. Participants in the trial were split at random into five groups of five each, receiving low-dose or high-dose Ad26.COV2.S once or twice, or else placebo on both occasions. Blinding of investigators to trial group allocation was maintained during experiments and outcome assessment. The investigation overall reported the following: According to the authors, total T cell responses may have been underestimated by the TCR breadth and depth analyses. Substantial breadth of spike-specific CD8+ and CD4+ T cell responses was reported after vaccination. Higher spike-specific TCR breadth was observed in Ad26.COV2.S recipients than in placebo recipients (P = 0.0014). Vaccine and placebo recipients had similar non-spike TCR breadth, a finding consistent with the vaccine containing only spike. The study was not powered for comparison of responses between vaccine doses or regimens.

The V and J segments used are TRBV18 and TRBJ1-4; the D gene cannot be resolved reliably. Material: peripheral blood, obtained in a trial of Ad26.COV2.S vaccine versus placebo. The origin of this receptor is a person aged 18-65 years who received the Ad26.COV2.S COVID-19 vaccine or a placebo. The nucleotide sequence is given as TGTGCCAGCTCAGGTCTCGAATGGGAAAAACTGTTTTTT. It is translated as CASSGLEWEKLFF.